The 29 T cell receptor beta chains in this list originate from one sample, sequenced in a study of T cells in Graves' hyperthyroidism and ophthalmopathy. Authors of the study amplified TCR beta CDR3 regions from RNA transcripts. The HTBI primer set was used in a first-round RT-PCR of the TCR CDR3. MiXCR, run by TCRdb on the multiplex PCR reads, gives a single entry per CDR3 protein. The data show 350,000 to 400,000 distinct CDR3 sequences, about 15% seen once. The sample was blood. The receptors here all came from a woman in her 30s with Graves' hyperthyroidism.

Many counts were recorded for this clonotype. The chain couples TRBV28 to TRBJ2-7, with D perhaps TRBD1 (6 bases). V lost 6 bases and J lost 1, with 13 bases in between. CDR1 and CDR2 from the germline V gene are MDHEN and SYDVKM. This CDR3 region has 14 residues. CDR3: CASRTGTLSYEQYF. CDR3 in DNA: TGTGCCAGCAGGACCGGGACACTTTCCTACGAGCAGTACTTC.

The chain joins TRBV10-2 to TRBJ2-7; D may be TRBD1 (5 bases). Per the germline V gene, CDR1 is WSHSY and CDR2 is SAAADI. The CDR3 consists of 14 residues. Trimming pared 7 bases from V and 3 bases from J, leaving 16 bases between. The CDR3 DNA reads TGCGCCAGCACCCAGGGTAAGGGTAACTACGAGCAGTACTTC. This sequence encodes CASTQGKGNYEQYF.

This chain uses TRBV3-1 with TRBJ1-3, with 7 bases that match TRBD1. J lost 0 bases, V lost 1 base, and 6 bases had no gene match. CDR1 is LGHDT and CDR2 is YNNKEL in the germline V gene (reference sequence). The CDR3 length is 17 residues. The CDR3 coding sequence is TGTGCCAGCAGCCAAGGGACAGGTGCCAGCTCTGGAAACACCATATATTTT. It codes for CASSQGTGASSGNTIYF. Full variable domain (missing parts from reference TRBV3-1 and TRBJ1-3): DTAVSQTPKYLVTQMGNDKSIKCEQNLGHDTMYWYKQDSKKFLKIMFSYNNKELIINETVPNRFSPKSPDKAHLNLHINSLELGDSAVYFCASSQGTGASSGNTIYFGEGSWLTVV.

This clonotype was observed at least ten times. V usage is TRBV12-3 or TRBV12-4 and J usage is TRBJ2-1; D remains ambiguous. Trimming took off 5 bases at V and 7 bases at J, with 9 bases between the two ends. The CDR3 covers 12 residues. Here the CDR3 DNA reads TGTGCCAGCAGTGTCGGTTGGAATGAGCAGTTCTTC. Protein product: CASSVGWNEQFF.

This clonotype was recorded a few times. CDR3 coding DNA: TGCGCCAGCAGCCAAGATTTCGGGACTAGCGGCCTGACAGATACGCAGTATTTT. Its protein is CASSQDFGTSGLTDTQYF. This sequence joins TRBV4-1 and TRBJ2-3; TRBD2 matches at 11 bases. The germline CDR1 and CDR2 sequences are MGHRA and YSYEKL. This CDR3 is built from 18 residues. V gave up 0 bases and J gave up 3 bases; unmatched junction bases: 8.

This chain links TRBV5-1 with TRBJ2-7; D not certain. Germline-derived CDR1 and CDR2 are SGHRS and YFSETQ. This CDR3 is built from 13 residues. V was shortened by 3 bases and J by 3 bases, with 10 bases between the two germline ends. The CDR3 reads CASSSTPGYEQYF. In DNA form, the CDR3 reads TGCGCCAGCAGCTCCACACCCGGCTACGAGCAGTACTTC.

This clonotype was detected ten times or more. This chain connects TRBV20-1 to TRBJ2-3; D is unclear. CDR1 is DFQATT and CDR2 is SNEGSKA in the germline V gene (reference sequence). Trimming removed 2 bases from V and 0 bases from J, with 9 bases in between. The CDR3 is 14 amino acids. CDR3 nucleotide sequence: TGCAGTGCTAGACAGGCAACTAGCACAGATACGCAGTATTTT. Its translation is CSARQATSTDTQYF.

This clonotype was observed many times. The chain's CDR3 is CASSPLGGFETQYF. The CDR3 region has the DNA TGTGCCAGCAGTCCACTAGGAGGATTTGAGACCCAGTACTTC. The rearrangement joins TRBV6-1 to TRBJ2-5, with D possibly matching TRBD2 (5 bases). CDR1 and CDR2 (germline): MNHNS, SASEGT. The CDR3 runs 14 residues. V was trimmed by 5 bases and J by 5 bases, leaving 15 bases between them.

This clonotype was recorded many times. The rearrangement links TRBV6-1 to TRBJ2-3; D call uncertain. The CDR3 has 16 amino acids. CDR1 is MNHNS and CDR2 is SASEGT in the germline V gene. With 3 bases removed from V and 3 bases from J, the gap between germline ends came to 16 bases. The CDR3 region is CASSEGSTVVTDTQYF. In nucleotides, the CDR3 is TGTGCCAGCAGTGAGGGTAGCACTGTTGTAACAGATACGCAGTATTTT.

This clonotype has more than one count but fewer than ten. The CDR3 region has the DNA TGCAGCGCCGCGACAGGGGAGGGCTATGGCTACACCTTC. This translates into CSAATGEGYGYTF. This chain joins TRBV29-1 and TRBJ1-2, with 8 bases aligning to TRBD1. The CDR3 consists of 13 residues. Unmatched junction bases numbered 8, after V lost 7 bases and J lost 4 bases. Germline V gene data show CDR1 as SQVTM and CDR2 as ANQGSEA.

This clonotype was counted at least ten times. The chain employs TRBV11-3 and TRBJ2-3; 10 bases agree with TRBD2. V shed 5 bases, J shed 3 bases, and the junction held 5 bases outside the gene matches. This CDR3 contains 15 residues. Germline V CDR1 and CDR2: SGHNT, YENEEA. CDR3 bases: TGTGCCAGCAGCGCGGGGACTAGCGTAACAGATACGCAGTATTTT. Protein product: CASSAGTSVTDTQYF.

This rearrangement joins TRBV24-1 to TRBJ2-1, with 16 bases aligning to TRBD2. There are 15 residues in the CDR3. Germline V lookup: CDR1 KGHDR, CDR2 SFDVKD. Germline trimming cut 5 bases from V and 12 bases from J; bases unmatched to any gene: 6. Here the CDR3 DNA reads TGTGCCACCAGTGCCACGGGACTAGCGGGAGGGGGGCAGTTCTTC. This sequence encodes CATSATGLAGGGQFF.

At least ten counts were recorded for this clonotype. J is TRBJ1-2 and V is TRBV3-1; D is unresolved. Germline V gives CDR1 LGHDT, CDR2 YNNKEL (reference sequence). The CDR3 is made up of 16 amino acids. Between the trimmed V and J ends, which lost 6 bases and 7 bases, there was a span of 24 bases. CDR3 nucleotide sequence: TGTGCCAGCAGTACAACAACGGCGGGGAGAGGTACTGGCTACACCTTC. As protein: CASSTTTAGRGTGYTF. Drawing the rest from reference TRBV3-1 and TRBJ1-2, the complete variable domain is DTAVSQTPKYLVTQMGNDKSIKCEQNLGHDTMYWYKQDSKKFLKIMFSYNNKELIINETVPNRFSPKSPDKAHLNLHINSLELGDSAVYFCASSTTTAGRGTGYTFGSGTRLTVV.

The genes are TRBV6-1 and TRBJ2-5; D is ambiguous. The germline V gene encodes CDR1 MNHNS and CDR2 SASEGT. The V gene lost 4 bases and the J gene lost 3 bases, with 15 bases spanning the gap. The CDR3 is 15 amino acids. CDR3 coding DNA: TGTGCCAGCAGTGCTTCAATTTCTAGAGAAGAGACCCAGTACTTC. Protein: CASSASISREETQYF.

This clonotype has only a few counts. Compared with germline, one end of the junction differs, possibly owing to a read error. This chain links TRBV19 with TRBJ1-1; D gene ambiguous. This CDR3 has 12 amino acids. CDR1 is LNHDA, CDR2 SQIVND, per germline (reference sequence). This chain's CDR3 is CASSVEVGEAFF. The CDR3 nucleotides read TGTGCCAGTAGTGTAGAAGTGGGTGAAGCTTTCTTT.

This clonotype has just a few counts. This chain uses TRBV5-1 with TRBJ2-1, with D tentatively TRBD2 (5 bases). In germline, CDR1 is SGHRS, CDR2 YFSETQ. CDR3 size: 16 residues. Trimming cost V 3 bases and J 0 bases, with 13 bases left between them. The CDR3 nucleotides read TGCGCCAGCAGCTCACTAGAGATGAGCTCCTACAATGAGCAGTTCTTC. It translates to CASSSLEMSSYNEQFF.

This clonotype has a count of ten or more. The chain has TRBV5-1 and TRBJ2-3; 9 bases align to TRBD2. V shed 4 bases and J 4 bases; nucleotides not matched to a gene: 10. The V gene's germline CDR1 is SGHRS and CDR2 YFSETQ. This CDR3 contains 16 residues. The CDR3 loop is CASSPSSGSLSDTQYF. CDR3 DNA sequence: TGCGCCAGCAGCCCAAGTAGCGGGAGTTTGTCAGATACGCAGTATTTT.

The chain has TRBV7-9 and TRBJ1-2; D uncertain. The CDR3 loop spans 14 amino acids. V was cut by 5 bases and J by 4 bases, with 14 bases left in between. Germline assignment: CDR1 SEHNR and CDR2 FQNEAQ (reference sequence). The CDR3: CASSVMGDAYGYTF. The CDR3 bases are TGTGCCAGCAGCGTGATGGGAGATGCCTATGGCTACACCTTC. Combining the CDR3 with reference TRBV7-9 and TRBJ1-2 gives the whole variable domain DTGVSQNPRHKITKRGQNVTFRCDPISEHNRLYWYRQTLGQGPEFLTYFQNEAQLEKSRLLSDRFSAERPKGSFSTLEIQRTEQGDSAMYLCASSVMGDAYGYTFGSGTRLTVV.

The table lists this clonotype with a few counts. The chain has TRBV6-2 or TRBV6-3 and TRBJ2-2; 13 bases are shared with TRBD2. V gave up 5 bases and J gave up 8 bases; unmatched junction bases: 5. CDR1 and CDR2 (germline): MNHEY, SVGEGT. The CDR3 extends over 15 amino acids. The CDR3 protein is CASSDLGLAGGELFF. CDR3 DNA sequence: TGTGCCAGCAGTGATTTGGGACTAGCGGGAGGGGAGCTGTTTTTT.

Details on this clonotype: A junction end diverges from the germline sequence, so it may reflect a read error. The chain employs TRBV2 and TRBJ1-2, with 8 nucleotides matching TRBD1. This CDR3 spans 15 amino acids. Germline V CDR1 and CDR2: SNHLY, FYNNEI. CDR3 amino acids: CASNENDRGSYGYTF. The CDR3 coding sequence is TGTGCCAGCAATGAAAACGACAGGGGCAGCTATGGCTACACCTTC.

This rearrangement joins TRBV20-1 to TRBJ1-2; D is uncertain. The germline V gene encodes CDR1 DFQATT and CDR2 SNEGSKA (reference sequence). The V end lost 3 bases, the J end lost 7 bases, and 18 bases lay between the germline ends. The CDR3 contains 14 residues. CDR3 coding DNA: TGCAGTGCTAGCTACGGGGAGATCTCCAGTGGCTACACCTTC. It encodes CSASYGEISSGYTF.

Ten or more counts support this clonotype. The chain uses TRBV5-1 and TRBJ2-7; D gene unclear. This CDR3 is 14 amino acids long. Looked up from germline, CDR1 is SGHRS and CDR2 is YFSETQ. The V end was cut by 1 base, the J end by 2 bases, with 10 bases between. CDR3 sequence reads: CASSLSDVAYEQYF. The DNA of the CDR3 is TGCGCCAGCAGCTTGTCGGACGTGGCCTACGAGCAGTACTTC.

This clonotype was recorded a few times. The CDR3, as DNA: TGTGCCAACAGACTAGCGGGAGGACATGAGCAGTTCTTC. This encodes CANRLAGGHEQFF. The chain couples TRBV12-3 or TRBV12-4 to TRBJ2-1; TRBD2 matches at 13 bases. The V and J ends lost 10 bases and 8 bases, in that order; junction bases with no gene match: 5. This CDR3 contains 13 residues.

This chain joins TRBV20-1 and TRBJ1-5; 9 bases are shared with TRBD1. With 0 bases clipped from V and 6 bases from J, the junction kept 6 bases outside the gene matches. The CDR3 runs 15 residues. Germline CDR1 DFQATT, CDR2 SNEGSKA (reference sequence). CDR3 DNA sequence: TGCAGTGCTAGAGATACAGGGGGCTTCCCTCAGCCCCAGCATTTT. This encodes CSARDTGGFPQPQHF.

In its sample, this clonotype was seen once. V usage is TRBV5-1 and J usage is TRBJ2-7; 7 nucleotides align to TRBD2. Germline CDR1 reads SGHRS; CDR2 reads YFSETQ. The trim removed 0 bases at V and 3 bases at J, leaving 9 bases unmatched. This CDR3 spans 16 amino acids. The CDR3 loop reads CASSLDFGGSGYEQYF. The CDR3 DNA sequence: TGCGCCAGCAGCTTGGACTTCGGGGGGTCGGGCTACGAGCAGTACTTC.

This clonotype was counted many times. J is TRBJ2-5 and V is TRBV30, with D perhaps TRBD1 (6 bases). In germline, CDR1 is GTSNPN, CDR2 SVGIG (reference sequence). The CDR3 has 13 residues. The V end was cut by 2 bases, the J end by 5 bases, with 12 bases between. CDR3 nucleotide sequence: TGTGCCTGGAGTACAGGGTTCGGGGAGACCCAGTACTTC. It encodes CAWSTGFGETQYF.

There are many counts of this clonotype. The V gene is TRBV11-3, the J gene TRBJ2-3; D is ambiguous. CDR1 and CDR2 (germline): SGHNT, YENEEA. Trimming took 1 base from V and 2 from J, leaving 7 bases between them. The CDR3 loop spans 14 amino acids. The CDR3 DNA reads as TGTGCCAGCAGCTTAGGGTCTGACACAGATACGCAGTATTTT. It codes for CASSLGSDTDTQYF.

This clonotype has at least ten counts. The chain combines TRBV19 with TRBJ2-7; 10 bases map to TRBD1. The CDR3 has 15 amino acids. Germline assignment: CDR1 LNHDA and CDR2 SQIVND (reference sequence). Trimming took 3 bases from V and 1 from J; bases not matched to a gene: 3. The CDR3 region has the DNA TGTGCCAGTAGTATCGGGGGACAGGGGTCCTACGAGCAGTACTTC. Its protein is CASSIGGQGSYEQYF. The variable domain in full, with the rest retrieved from reference TRBV19 and TRBJ2-7, is DGGITQSPKYLFRKEGQNVTLSCEQNLNHDAMYWYRQDPGQGLRLIYYSQIVNDFQKGDIAEGYSVSREKKESFPLTVTSAQKNPTAFYLCASSIGGQGSYEQYFGPGTRLTVT.

This clonotype was observed many times. This chain joins TRBV7-9 and TRBJ1-5; tentatively, D is TRBD1 (6 bases). This CDR3 spans 17 amino acids. Trimming took 5 bases from V and 0 from J, leaving 17 bases between them. CDR1 is SEHNR and CDR2 is FQNEAQ in the germline V gene (reference sequence). The CDR3 nucleotides are TGTGCCAGCAGCACCATTACAGGGTATCCTAGCAATCAGCCCCAGCATTTT. It yields the protein CASSTITGYPSNQPQHF.